This TCR beta chain was observed in a study of cytomegalovirus exposure and HLA in healthy donors. Findings of the study overall: Excluded: some indistinguishable V segments such as TRBV6-2 and TRBV6-3.

In the case of this clone: Antigen specificity is unknown.

The CDR3 contains 14 residues. The V gene's germline CDR1 is MNHEY and CDR2 SVGAGI. V lost 6 bases, J lost 4 bases, and 8 bases stayed unmatched. Primers included in the PCR were 60 Vbeta and 13 Jbeta primers. Sequenced by immunoSEQ multiplex PCR; TCRdb stores in-frame clones only, minus some. The sample carries 150,000 to 200,000 clones, roughly four fifths recorded once. Material for sequencing was PBMCs. This rearrangement joins TRBV6-5 to TRBJ2-5; 7 bases fit TRBD2. This TCR was sampled from a man aged 45 to 65 in good health and CMV-seronegative. This CDR3 reads CASRQPGGGETQYF. The CDR3 DNA sequence: TGTGCCAGCAGGCAACCGGGGGGTGGAGAGACCCAGTACTTC.